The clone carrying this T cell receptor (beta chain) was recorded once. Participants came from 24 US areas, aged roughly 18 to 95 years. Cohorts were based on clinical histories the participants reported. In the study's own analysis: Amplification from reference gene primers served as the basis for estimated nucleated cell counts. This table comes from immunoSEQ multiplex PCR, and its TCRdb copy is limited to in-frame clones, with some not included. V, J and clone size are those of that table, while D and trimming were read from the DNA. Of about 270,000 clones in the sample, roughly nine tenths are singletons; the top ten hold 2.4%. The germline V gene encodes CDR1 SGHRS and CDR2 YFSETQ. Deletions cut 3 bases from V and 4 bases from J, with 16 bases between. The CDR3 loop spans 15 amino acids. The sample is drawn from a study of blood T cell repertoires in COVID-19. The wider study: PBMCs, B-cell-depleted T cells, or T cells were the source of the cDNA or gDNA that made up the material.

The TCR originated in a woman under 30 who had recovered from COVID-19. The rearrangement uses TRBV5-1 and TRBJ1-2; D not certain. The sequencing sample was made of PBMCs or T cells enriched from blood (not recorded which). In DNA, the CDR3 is TGCGCCAGCAGCTCCCCTGACCGGGTCGGCTATGGCTACACCTTC. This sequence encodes CASSSPDRVGYGYTF.